This T cell receptor beta chain was documented in a study of blood T cell repertoires in COVID-19. Germline V gene sequence: CDR1 SEHNR, CDR2 FQNEAQ (reference sequence). Trimming removed 1 base from V and 4 bases from J; junction bases left unmatched: 2. The CDR3 extends over 16 amino acids. Using immunoSEQ multiplex PCR, the repertoire was profiled, and TCRdb retains in-frame clones only, with some absent. In the table there are about 150,000 clones, 75% to 90% of which are singletons. The clonotype originates from a woman aged 55-75 years with active COVID-19. The sequenced material came from peripheral blood. The chain uses TRBV7-9 and TRBJ2-1, with 12 bases identical to TRBD2. CDR3 coding DNA: TGTGCCAGCAGCTTAGTTACTAGCGGGGGGTACAATGAGCAGTTCTTC. Amino acid sequence: CASSLVTSGGYNEQFF.